The 21 T cell receptor beta chains below were found in one sample sequenced in a study of blood T cell repertoires in COVID-19. Clones were sequenced by immunoSEQ multiplex PCR, and TCRdb holds only the in-frame ones, with some missing. The data hold approximately 74,000 clones, with approximately 80% observed a single time. Sequenced material: peripheral blood. The receptors originated from a man of 80 years or more with active or convalescent COVID-19.

This chain joins TRBV3-1 (or the pseudogene TRBV3-2) and TRBJ2-1; 11 bases are shared with TRBD2. V was pared by 1 base and J by 4 bases, with 9 bases of the junction left unmatched. The germline V gene has CDR1 LGHDT and CDR2 YNNKEL (reference sequence). This CDR3 comprises 18 residues. CDR3 sequence: CASSQVPRTSGRYNEQFF. CDR3 in DNA: TGTGCCAGCAGCCAAGTCCCACGGACTAGCGGGCGGTACAATGAGCAGTTCTTC.

This clone was observed a single time. The chain has TRBV5-1 and TRBJ1-3, with 9 bases lining up with TRBD1. V dropped 4 bases and J dropped 4; count of bases not matched to a gene: 18. Germline loops: CDR1 SGHRS, CDR2 YFSETQ. The CDR3 loop spans 19 amino acids. The CDR3 sequence is CASSLAGTGGVSRGNTIYF. The CDR3 DNA sequence: TGCGCCAGCAGCCTAGCGGGTACAGGGGGCGTTTCACGAGGAAACACCATATATTTT.

V and J are TRBV6-2 or TRBV6-3 and TRBJ2-3, with D perhaps TRBD2 (7 bases). V lost 2 bases, J lost 8 bases, and 17 bases lay in between. CDR1 and CDR2 (germline): MNHEY, SVGEGT. The CDR3 covers 15 residues. CDR3 protein: CASSYRRGPVSTQYF. CDR3 nucleotide sequence: TGTGCCAGCAGTTACCGGCGGGGGCCGGTTTCTACGCAGTATTTT.

This chain uses TRBV5-1 with TRBJ1-2, with TRBD1 identical over 9 bases. The germline V gene encodes CDR1 SGHRS and CDR2 YFSETQ. The CDR3 totals 14 residues. Trimming at V came to 3 bases and at J to 3 bases, leaving 3 bases not matched to a gene. The CDR3 loop reads CASSSTGGDYGYTF. The CDR3 coding sequence is TGCGCCAGCAGCTCGACAGGGGGAGACTATGGCTACACCTTC. Using reference TRBV5-1 and TRBJ1-2 for the parts outside the CDR3, the full variable domain is KAGVTQTPRYLIKTRGQQVTLSCSPISGHRSVSWYQQTPGQGLQFLFEYFSETQRNKGNFPGRFSGRQFSNSRSEMNVSTLELGDSALYLCASSSTGGDYGYTFGSGTRLTVV.

This clone was found once. This chain uses TRBV4-2 with TRBJ1-5, with D possibly TRBD1 on 5 matching bases. Germline CDR1 and CDR2: LGHNA and YNFKEQ. V gave up 0 bases and J gave up 4 bases, with 10 bases separating them. This CDR3 spans 15 amino acids. DNA of the CDR3: TGTGCCAGCAGCCAAGAAGCAGGGATGAATCAGCCCCAGCATTTT. This translates into CASSQEAGMNQPQHF.

The J gene is TRBJ2-1, the V gene TRBV14, with TRBD2 identical over 7 bases. The CDR3 is 16 amino acids. The ends lost 4 bases at V and 4 bases at J; junction bases unmatched: 10. Germline V gene data show CDR1 as SGHDN and CDR2 as FVKESK. The CDR3 reads CASSPFSGEGYNEQFF. The CDR3 DNA reads TGTGCCAGCAGCCCTTTCTCTGGGGAGGGGTACAATGAGCAGTTCTTC.

The genes are TRBV7-2 and TRBJ1-6, with D tentatively TRBD1 (6 bases). The CDR3 is made up of 12 amino acids. V dropped 10 bases and J dropped 8 bases, with 12 bases sitting between them. Germline assignment: CDR1 SGHTA and CDR2 FQGNSA. The CDR3 loop is CATGRGDSPLHF. The CDR3 DNA follows: TGTGCCACGGGCAGGGGTGATTCACCCCTCCACTTT.

This sequence joins TRBV5-1 and TRBJ2-3; 11 nucleotides line up with TRBD2. V was clipped by 8 bases and J by 2 bases; unmatched bases: 4. This CDR3 is built from 14 residues. The V gene's germline CDR1 is SGHRS and CDR2 YFSETQ. The CDR3 loop is CASRTSGPTDTQYF. The CDR3 nucleotides are TGCGCCAGTAGGACTAGCGGGCCCACAGATACGCAGTATTTT.

The rearrangement uses TRBV12-5 and TRBJ1-3; D is undetermined. The V end lost 7 bases, the J end lost 2 bases, and 15 bases lay between the germline ends. Per the germline V gene, CDR1 is LGHNT and CDR2 is FRNRAP. This CDR3 has 15 residues. In nucleotides, the CDR3 is TGTGCTAGTGCCCACATCACGAGGGCTGGAAACACCATATATTTT. Translation: CASAHITRAGNTIYF.

The rearrangement links TRBV10-3 to TRBJ2-3; the D gene is possibly TRBD1 (5 bases). Germline assignment: CDR1 ENHRY and CDR2 SYGVKD. The CDR3 extends over 14 amino acids. Trimming removed 3 bases at V and 4 bases at J, with 11 bases between. This CDR3 is CAISDPIRADTQYF. Here the CDR3 DNA reads TGTGCCATCAGTGACCCTATCAGGGCAGATACGCAGTATTTT.

This clone was seen a few times. The genes are TRBV11-2 and TRBJ1-3, with D uncertain. CDR1 is SGHAT, CDR2 FQNNGV, per germline. Trimming took off 5 bases at V and 2 bases at J, with 13 bases between the two ends. This CDR3 is 15 amino acids long. Here the CDR3 reads CASSIERIPGNTIYF. The DNA of the CDR3 is TGTGCCAGCAGCATCGAGAGGATTCCTGGAAACACCATATATTTT.

This chain joins TRBV6-5 and TRBJ1-1, with 9 nucleotides matching TRBD1. The V gene end was trimmed by 6 bases and the J gene end by 10 bases; junction bases not matched to a gene: 15. The CDR3 totals 15 residues. Germline V gene data show CDR1 as MNHEY and CDR2 as SVGAGI. The CDR3 nucleotides read TGTGCCAGCAGAGGCACGGGACAGGGAAAGCTACGAGCTTTCTTT. Residues: CASRGTGQGKLRAFF.

The V call is TRBV5-1, the J call TRBJ1-4; D remains unclear. Germline V gene data show CDR1 as SGHRS and CDR2 as YFSETQ. The V and J ends lost 0 bases and 2 bases respectively, with 5 bases between them. This CDR3 spans 14 amino acids. DNA of the CDR3: TGCGCCAGCAGCTTGGACGGTACTAATGAAAAACTGTTTTTT. The encoded protein is CASSLDGTNEKLFF.

This clone was counted between two and nine times. The V gene is TRBV7-8, the J gene TRBJ1-1; 9 positions match TRBD1. The CDR3 covers 19 residues. V dropped 1 base and J dropped 4; count of bases not matched to a gene: 16. CDR1 SGHVS and CDR2 FQNEAQ come from the germline V gene. The CDR3 coding sequence is TGTGCCAGCAGCTTAGGGGGCTACCGGCGGGACAGGGAGAGCACTGAAGCTTTCTTT. Translating it yields CASSLGGYRRDRESTEAFF.

The gene calls are TRBV5-4 and TRBJ2-5; the match to TRBD1 covers 7 bases. The germline V gene encodes CDR1 SGHNT and CDR2 YYREEE (reference sequence). Trimming removed 3 bases from V and 4 bases from J; junction bases left unmatched: 6. CDR3 length: 14 amino acids. The CDR3 reads CASSSTTGPETQYF. The DNA of the CDR3 is TGTGCCAGCAGCTCAACGACAGGGCCAGAGACCCAGTACTTC.

V usage is TRBV29-1 and J usage is TRBJ2-7; 7 positions agree with TRBD1. Per the germline V gene, CDR1 is SQVTM and CDR2 is ANQGSEA. The CDR3 extends over 17 amino acids. Unmatched junction bases numbered 13, after V lost 0 bases and J lost 2 bases. The CDR3 spells CSVEDWDGQVGTYEQYF. The CDR3 DNA sequence: TGCAGCGTTGAAGATTGGGATGGACAGGTCGGCACCTACGAGCAGTACTTC.

The chain joins TRBV6-2 or TRBV6-3 to TRBJ2-5; TRBD2 is a possible D gene (6 bases). V lost 5 bases and J lost 7, with 20 bases in between. Germline V CDR1 and CDR2: MNHEY, SVGEGT. CDR3 size: 15 residues. The CDR3 nucleotides read TGTGCCAGCAGTCCCCCGCGGGACGGGGCGCGGACCCAGTACTTC. Translating gives CASSPPRDGARTQYF.

The chain recombines TRBV7-9 with TRBJ2-7; possible D gene TRBD1, 6 bases. CDR1 and CDR2 (germline): SEHNR, FQNEAQ (reference sequence). V was trimmed by 2 bases and J by 4 bases, leaving 12 bases between them. This CDR3 comprises 14 residues. The DNA of the CDR3 is TGTGCCAGCAGCTTATCGGGCAGGGGTTACGAGCAGTACTTC. As protein: CASSLSGRGYEQYF.

V is TRBV7-9 and J is TRBJ1-6; D perhaps matches TRBD1 (6 bases). This CDR3 is 14 amino acids long. V dropped 5 bases and J dropped 8 bases, with 13 bases sitting between them. From germline, CDR1 is SEHNR and CDR2 FQNEAQ (reference sequence). The CDR3 DNA follows: TGTGCCAGCAGCCCTCGACAGGTTTATTCACCCCTCCACTTT. This encodes CASSPRQVYSPLHF.

Turning to this clone: One end of the junction does not line up with germline, which may come from a read error. The rearrangement joins TRBV7-2 to TRBJ2-3; 7 bases fit TRBD1. The CDR3 contains 12 residues. Germline V CDR1 and CDR2: SGHTA, FQGNSA. The CDR3 nucleotides are TGTGCCAGCAGCCCCGGGACAGCTACGCAGTATTTT. Residues: CASSPGTATQYF.

V usage is TRBV5-1 and J usage is TRBJ1-1; 10 bases fit TRBD1. Germline CDR1 reads SGHRS; CDR2 reads YFSETQ. The CDR3 runs 14 residues. V was pared by 4 bases and J by 5 bases, with 5 bases of the junction left unmatched. CDR3 DNA sequence: TGCGCCAGCAGCCCGGGACAGGGGAGAACTGAAGCTTTCTTT. It is translated as CASSPGQGRTEAFF.